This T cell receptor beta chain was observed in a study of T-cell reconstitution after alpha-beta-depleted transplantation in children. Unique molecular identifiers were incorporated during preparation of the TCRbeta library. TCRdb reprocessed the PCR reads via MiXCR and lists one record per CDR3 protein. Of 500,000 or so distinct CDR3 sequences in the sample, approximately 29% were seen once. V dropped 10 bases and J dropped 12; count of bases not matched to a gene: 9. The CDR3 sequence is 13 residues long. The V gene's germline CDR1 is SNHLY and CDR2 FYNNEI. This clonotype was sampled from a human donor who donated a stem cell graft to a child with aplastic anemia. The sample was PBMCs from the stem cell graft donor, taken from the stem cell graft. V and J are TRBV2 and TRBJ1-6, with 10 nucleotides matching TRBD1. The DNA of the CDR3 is TGTGCCATCCGTGGGACAGGGGCCGAACCCCTCCACTTT. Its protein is CAIRGTGAEPLHF. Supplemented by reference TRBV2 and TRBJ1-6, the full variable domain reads EPEVTQTPSHQVTQMGQEVILRCVPISNHLYFYWYRQILGQKVEFLVSFYNNEISEKSEIFDDQFSVERPDGSNFTLKIRSTKLEDSAMYFCAIRGTGAEPLHFGNGTRLTVT.